These 31 T cell receptor beta chains came from one sample sequenced in a study of cytomegalovirus exposure and HLA in healthy donors. The data were produced by immunoSEQ multiplex PCR, yet TCRdb's version contains in-frame clones alone and is incomplete. The sample includes 200,000 to 300,000 clones, about 88% of them seen just once. Sequenced material: PBMCs. The source is a man younger than 35 in good health and CMV-seropositive.

For the CDR3, the DNA is TGTGCCAGTAGTATACATTTTTCGGATGTGAACACTGAAGCTTTCTTT. Its protein product is CASSIHFSDVNTEAFF. This chain joins TRBV19 and TRBJ1-1; D is unresolved. The germline V gene has CDR1 LNHDA and CDR2 SQIVND (reference sequence). Trimming took off 2 bases at V and 0 bases at J, with 13 bases between the two ends. The CDR3 runs 16 residues. Variable domain in full (rest from reference TRBV19 and TRBJ1-1): DGGITQSPKYLFRKEGQNVTLSCEQNLNHDAMYWYRQDPGQGLRLIYYSQIVNDFQKGDIAEGYSVSREKKESFPLTVTSAQKNPTAFYLCASSIHFSDVNTEAFFGQGTRLTVV.

The chain joins TRBV5-1 to TRBJ2-7; D unclear. This CDR3 has 14 residues. Germline assignment: CDR1 SGHRS and CDR2 YFSETQ. Trimming left V 2 bases short and J 3 bases short, with 12 bases between. The CDR3 protein is CASSLGLLGYEQYF. The CDR3 DNA reads TGCGCCAGCAGCTTAGGCCTACTGGGCTACGAGCAGTACTTC.

The gene calls are TRBV4-3 and TRBJ1-1, with D unclear. The CDR3 consists of 14 residues. CDR1 LGHNA and CDR2 YSLEER come from the germline V gene. V gave up 1 base and J gave up 1 base, with 7 bases separating them. This CDR3 reads CASSQARKNTEAFF. CDR3 nucleotide sequence: TGCGCCAGCAGCCAAGCCAGGAAGAACACTGAAGCTTTCTTT.

This rearrangement joins TRBV10-2 to TRBJ2-2, with TRBD2 identical over 11 bases. After removal of 4 bases from V and 5 bases from J, the junction contained 0 bases not matched to a gene. There are 14 residues in the CDR3. Germline loops: CDR1 WSHSY, CDR2 SAAADI. The CDR3 DNA sequence: TGCGCCAGCAGTGGACTAGCGGGAACCGGGGAGCTGTTTTTT. It codes for CASSGLAGTGELFF.

The genes are TRBV15 and TRBJ1-5; D might be TRBD1 (6 bases). Germline loops: CDR1 LNHNV, CDR2 YYDKDF (reference sequence). The CDR3 covers 14 residues. V lost 5 bases to trimming and J lost 7 bases, with 15 bases between them. The CDR3 bases are TGTGCCACCAGCCGCCAAAGACAGGTGCAGCCCCAGCATTTT. As protein: CATSRQRQVQPQHF.

The chain combines TRBV11-3 with TRBJ2-1, with 8 positions matching TRBD2. Per the germline V gene, CDR1 is SGHNT and CDR2 is YENEEA. The CDR3 is made up of 16 amino acids. V trimming: 3 bases; J trimming: 0 bases; junction bases outside the gene matches: 4. The CDR3: CASSFPGTSSYNEQFF. As DNA, the CDR3 is TGTGCCAGCAGCTTTCCCGGGACTAGCTCCTACAATGAGCAGTTCTTC.

The rearrangement links TRBV5-4 to TRBJ2-7, with D perhaps matching TRBD1 (5 bases). The CDR3 sequence is 14 residues long. Germline-derived CDR1 and CDR2 are SGHNT and YYREEE (reference sequence). The germline V and J ends were trimmed by 1 base and 6 bases, with 14 bases remaining between them. CDR3 residues: CASSLKGSQGEQYF. CDR3 nucleotides: TGTGCCAGCAGCTTGAAGGGCAGCCAGGGCGAGCAGTACTTC.

The chain carries TRBV9 and TRBJ1-2; a weak D match, TRBD1 (5 bases). The CDR3 length is 14 residues. Looked up from germline, CDR1 is SGDLS and CDR2 is YYNGEE. The V and J ends lost 0 bases and 2 bases respectively, with 8 bases between them. CDR3 protein: CASSVEGRNYGYTF. The CDR3, as DNA: TGTGCCAGCAGCGTAGAGGGGAGGAACTATGGCTACACCTTC.

This chain connects TRBV5-6 to TRBJ1-3; D is unresolved. There are 15 residues in the CDR3. V gave up 4 bases and J gave up 0 bases, with 11 bases separating them. The V gene's germline CDR1 is SGHDT and CDR2 YYEEEE. CDR3 coding DNA: TGTGCCAGCAGCCCGGCCCCATACTCTGGAAACACCATATATTTT. Its translation is CASSPAPYSGNTIYF.

The chain carries TRBV27 and TRBJ2-5, with D unclear. Per the germline V gene, CDR1 is MNHEY and CDR2 is SMNVEV (reference sequence). V lost 0 bases to trimming and J lost 2 bases, with 7 bases between them. The CDR3 is 14 amino acids. As DNA, the CDR3 is TGTGCCAGCAGTTTATCTAACACACAAGAGACCCAGTACTTC. Protein: CASSLSNTQETQYF.

The rearrangement joins TRBV6-5 to TRBJ1-3; D remains unclear. CDR1 is MNHEY and CDR2 is SVGAGI in the germline V gene. The CDR3 has 12 amino acids. V lost 6 bases and J lost 4, with 7 bases in between. CDR3 sequence: CASSQTGNTIYF. The CDR3 DNA is TGTGCCAGCAGCCAAACCGGAAACACCATATATTTT.

This chain connects TRBV19 to TRBJ2-7, with no clear D. Germline loops: CDR1 LNHDA, CDR2 SQIVND (reference sequence). The CDR3 covers 14 residues. V was trimmed by 7 bases and J by 7 bases, leaving 20 bases between them. CDR3 sequence: CASTPGTRFGEQYF. Here the CDR3 DNA reads TGTGCCAGTACCCCAGGAACACGTTTCGGGGAGCAGTACTTC.

This rearrangement joins TRBV9 to TRBJ2-5, with 11 bases aligning to TRBD2. The junction had 4 bases not matched to a gene; V was cut back by 2 bases and J by 4 bases. The CDR3 sequence is 15 residues long. Per germline, CDR1 SGDLS and CDR2 YYNGEE. The CDR3 bases are TGTGCCAGCAGCGTTAGCGGGGGGGATGGAGAGACCCAGTACTTC. Encoded protein: CASSVSGGDGETQYF.

This clone was detected once. This chain links TRBV5-1 with TRBJ1-5; D is uncertain. The CDR3 sequence is 15 residues long. Per the germline V gene, CDR1 is SGHRS and CDR2 is YFSETQ. V dropped 2 bases and J dropped 0 bases, with 9 bases sitting between them. In DNA, the CDR3 is TGCGCCAGCAGCTTAAGCCCGACTAGCAATCAGCCCCAGCATTTT. Protein sequence: CASSLSPTSNQPQHF.

This clone has just a few counts. J is TRBJ1-1 and V is TRBV30, with D unclear. CDR1 and CDR2 from the germline V gene are GTSNPN and SVGIG (reference sequence). Between the trimmed V and J ends, which lost 2 bases and 0 bases, there was a span of 7 bases. The CDR3 covers 13 residues. Here the CDR3 DNA reads TGTGCCTGGAGTTGGTTCATGAACACTGAAGCTTTCTTT. Translating it yields CAWSWFMNTEAFF.

The CDR3 loop reads CASSLVGSYNQPQHF. CDR3 DNA sequence: TGCGCCAGCAGCTTGGTGGGTTCGTACAATCAGCCCCAGCATTTT. The chain couples TRBV5-1 to TRBJ1-5; no definite D call. V shed 0 bases and J shed 3 bases, with 10 bases lying between them. CDR3 length equals 15 residues. The germline gives CDR1 SGHRS, CDR2 YFSETQ.

The sample holds many counts of this clone. CDR3 residues: CASSQDYGTSLSYTF. CDR3 coding DNA: TGTGCCAGCAGCCAAGATTACGGGACATCGCTCAGCTACACCTTC. V is TRBV14 and J is TRBJ1-2; possibly TRBD1 for D (6 bases). This CDR3 is built from 15 residues. The V and J ends lost 0 bases and 9 bases respectively, with 17 bases between them. CDR1 is SGHDN, CDR2 FVKESK, per germline.

This chain joins TRBV5-1 and TRBJ2-3; D is unresolved. The germline V gene has CDR1 SGHRS and CDR2 YFSETQ. The CDR3 is 15 residues long. The V and J ends lost 4 bases and 6 bases respectively, with 18 bases between them. CDR3 sequence reads: CASSRSDTWGDTQYF. In DNA form, the CDR3 reads TGCGCCAGCAGCCGAAGCGACACGTGGGGTGATACGCAGTATTTT. The whole variable domain, remainder taken from reference TRBV5-1 and TRBJ2-3, is KAGVTQTPRYLIKTRGQQVTLSCSPISGHRSVSWYQQTPGQGLQFLFEYFSETQRNKGNFPGRFSGRQFSNSRSEMNVSTLELGDSALYLCASSRSDTWGDTQYFGPGTRLTVL.

The chain links TRBV25-1 to TRBJ2-3, with a tentative D call TRBD2 (6 bases). V was pared by 2 bases and J by 1 base, with 16 bases between. CDR1 is MGHDK and CDR2 is SYGVNS in the germline V gene. CDR3 length: 17 amino acids. The chain's CDR3 is CASSEGTAGYGTDTQYF. CDR3 bases: TGTGCCAGCAGTGAAGGAACGGCGGGATACGGCACAGATACGCAGTATTTT.

J is TRBJ2-1 and V is TRBV5-1; D remains unclear. V was clipped by 0 bases and J by 2 bases, with 12 bases between them. The CDR3 loop spans 16 amino acids. Germline V gene lookup returns CDR1 SGHRS and CDR2 YFSETQ. CDR3 DNA sequence: TGCGCCAGCAGCTTGGCCGACCGGCTCCCCTACAATGAGCAGTTCTTC. It specifies CASSLADRLPYNEQFF.

V usage is TRBV7-8 and J usage is TRBJ1-2; TRBD1 matches at 12 bases. This CDR3 spans 16 amino acids. The J segment lost 5 bases and the V segment lost 5 bases, leaving 9 bases of the junction unmatched. Per the germline V gene, CDR1 is SGHVS and CDR2 is FQNEAQ. For the CDR3, the DNA is TGTGCCAGCAGCAGCCGGGACAGGGGGCGCGAATATGGCTACACCTTC. It codes for CASSSRDRGREYGYTF.

The CDR3 loop is CAWSVRNGGGGYTF. CDR3 sequence (DNA): TGTGCCTGGAGTGTACGGAACGGGGGCGGTGGCTACACCTTC. This chain connects TRBV30 to TRBJ1-2; D may be TRBD1 (6 bases). The V gene's germline CDR1 is GTSNPN and CDR2 SVGIG (reference sequence). V lost 0 bases to trimming and J lost 7 bases, with 15 bases between them. The CDR3 runs 14 residues.

The chain combines TRBV9 with TRBJ1-5; D is unresolved. The germline gives CDR1 SGDLS, CDR2 YYNGEE. V shed 0 bases and J shed 5 bases, with 12 bases lying between them. The CDR3 contains 15 residues. CDR3 in DNA: TGTGCCAGCAGCGTAGGTGCAGGAGAATATCAGCCCCAGCATTTT. Translated: CASSVGAGEYQPQHF.

The V call is TRBV5-1, the J call TRBJ2-1; 11 bases are a match to TRBD2. V lost 1 base to trimming and J lost 4 bases; unmatched junction nucleotides: 1. Germline assignment: CDR1 SGHRS and CDR2 YFSETQ. The CDR3 is made up of 15 amino acids. The CDR3 region has the DNA TGCGCCAGCAGCTTGACTAGCGGGAGATACAATGAGCAGTTCTTC. Translated, it gives CASSLTSGRYNEQFF.

This clone was observed a few times. This chain's CDR3 is CASSLAGGAPPGYTF. In DNA form, the CDR3 reads TGTGCCAGCAGCTTGGCGGGGGGCGCCCCACCTGGCTACACCTTC. The V call is TRBV5-4, the J call TRBJ1-2, with D tentatively TRBD1 (6 bases). CDR3 length equals 15 residues. V was pared by 0 bases and J by 7 bases, with 16 bases between. Germline V CDR1 and CDR2: SGHNT, YYREEE (reference sequence).

The V call is TRBV29-1, the J call TRBJ2-1, with TRBD2 matching 7 bases. Germline V gene sequence: CDR1 SQVTM, CDR2 ANQGSEA. This CDR3 is 16 amino acids long. The V gene end was trimmed by 0 bases and the J gene end by 0 bases; junction bases not matched to a gene: 5. CDR3 sequence reads: CSVEEEAGVSYNEQFF. DNA for the CDR3: TGCAGCGTTGAAGAGGAGGCGGGAGTCTCCTACAATGAGCAGTTCTTC.

The gene calls are TRBV6-1 and TRBJ2-5; D call uncertain. The CDR3 is made up of 12 amino acids. V lost 4 bases and J lost 10, with 13 bases in between. The germline V gene has CDR1 MNHNS and CDR2 SASEGT. The CDR3 DNA reads as TGTGCCAGCAGTGTCGAAGTAGTGAACCAGTACTTC. Encoded protein: CASSVEVVNQYF.

V gene TRBV29-1 combines with J gene TRBJ2-2; D gene ambiguous. Germline-derived CDR1 and CDR2 are SQVTM and ANQGSEA. V lost 7 bases to trimming and J lost 7 bases, with 10 bases between them. The CDR3 sequence is 11 residues long. The CDR3, as DNA: TGCAGCGCTGCCGAAGACGGGGAGCTGTTTTTT. Protein sequence: CSAAEDGELFF.

The chain links TRBV27 to TRBJ2-6; TRBD2 is a possible D gene (5 bases). Germline CDR1 and CDR2: MNHEY and SMNVEV (reference sequence). Trimming removed 6 bases at V and 1 base at J, with 16 bases between. The CDR3 has 17 amino acids. Written as DNA, the CDR3 is TGTGCCAGCAGCCTTTTCAGGTCGGGGTCTGGGGCCAACGTCCTGACTTTC. This translates into CASSLFRSGSGANVLTF.

In its sample, this clone ranks as medium-sized. The chain uses TRBV2 and TRBJ1-1, with a tentative D call TRBD1 (6 bases). The CDR3 length is 14 residues. Germline V CDR1 and CDR2: SNHLY, FYNNEI. V lost 6 bases, J lost 1 base, and 12 bases lay in between. As DNA, the CDR3 is TGTGCCAGCAGGGCGGACAGCGGGAACACTGAAGCTTTCTTT. Translation gives CASRADSGNTEAFF.

The chain has TRBV18 and TRBJ1-1; 9 bases agree with TRBD1. Germline V CDR1 and CDR2: KGHSH, LQKENI. This CDR3 is 15 amino acids long. The ends lost 4 bases at V and 3 bases at J; junction bases unmatched: 6. The CDR3 coding sequence is TGTGCCAGCTCACTGAAAGGACAGGGGTACACTGAAGCTTTCTTT. This codes for CASSLKGQGYTEAFF. Complete variable domain (other parts from reference TRBV18 and TRBJ1-1): NAGVMQNPRHLVRRRGQEARLRCSPMKGHSHVYWYRQLPEEGLKFMVYLQKENIIDESGMPKERFSAEFPKEGPSILRIQQVVRGDSAAYFCASSLKGQGYTEAFFGQGTRLTVV.